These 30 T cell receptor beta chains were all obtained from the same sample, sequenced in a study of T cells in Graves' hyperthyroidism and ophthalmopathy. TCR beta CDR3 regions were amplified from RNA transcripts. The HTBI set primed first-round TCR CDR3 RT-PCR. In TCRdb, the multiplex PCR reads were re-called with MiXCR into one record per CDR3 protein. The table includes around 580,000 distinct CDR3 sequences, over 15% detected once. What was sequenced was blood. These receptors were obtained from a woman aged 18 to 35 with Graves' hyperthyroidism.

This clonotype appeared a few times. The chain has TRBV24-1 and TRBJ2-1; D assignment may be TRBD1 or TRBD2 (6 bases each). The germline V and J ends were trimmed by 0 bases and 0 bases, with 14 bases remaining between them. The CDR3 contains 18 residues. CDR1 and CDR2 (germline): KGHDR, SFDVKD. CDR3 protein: CATSDLLGGPSSYNEQFF. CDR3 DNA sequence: TGTGCCACCAGTGATTTGCTTGGGGGGCCCAGCTCCTACAATGAGCAGTTCTTC.

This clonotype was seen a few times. The CDR3 coding sequence is TGCGCCAGCAGCTTGAGGCTAGCGGGGGGGCGAACAGATACGCAGTATTTT. It encodes CASSLRLAGGRTDTQYF. This rearrangement joins TRBV5-1 to TRBJ2-3; the match to TRBD2 covers 12 bases. The CDR3 sequence is 17 residues long. The J segment lost 3 bases and the V segment lost 1 base, leaving 6 bases of the junction unmatched. The germline V gene encodes CDR1 SGHRS and CDR2 YFSETQ.

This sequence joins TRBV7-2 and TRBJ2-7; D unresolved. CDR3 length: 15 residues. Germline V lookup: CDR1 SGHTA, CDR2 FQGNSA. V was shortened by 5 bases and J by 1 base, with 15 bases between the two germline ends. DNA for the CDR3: TGTGCCAGCAGCCAAGCTCCGGACGGGTCCTACGAGCAGTACTTC. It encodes CASSQAPDGSYEQYF.

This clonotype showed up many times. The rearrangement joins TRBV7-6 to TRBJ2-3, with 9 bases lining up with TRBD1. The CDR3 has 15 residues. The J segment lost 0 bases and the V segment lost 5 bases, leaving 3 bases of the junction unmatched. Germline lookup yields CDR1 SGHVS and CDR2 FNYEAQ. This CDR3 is CASSPGTGSTDTQYF. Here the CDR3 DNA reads TGTGCCAGCAGCCCTGGGACAGGGAGCACAGATACGCAGTATTTT.

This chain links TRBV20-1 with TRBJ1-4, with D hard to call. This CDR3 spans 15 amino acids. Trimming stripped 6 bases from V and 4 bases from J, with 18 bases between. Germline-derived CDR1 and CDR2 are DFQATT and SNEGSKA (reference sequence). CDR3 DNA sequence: TGCAGTGCCCGAGGAATTCAGGAGTTTAATGAAAAACTGTTTTTT. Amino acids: CSARGIQEFNEKLFF.

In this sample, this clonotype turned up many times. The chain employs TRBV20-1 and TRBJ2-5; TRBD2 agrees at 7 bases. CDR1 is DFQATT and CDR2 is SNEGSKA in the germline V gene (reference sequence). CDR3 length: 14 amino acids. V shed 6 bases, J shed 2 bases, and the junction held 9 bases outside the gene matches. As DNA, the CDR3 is TGCAGTGCCTGTCCCCGGGGGGAGCAAGAGACCCAGTACTTC. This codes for CSACPRGEQETQYF.

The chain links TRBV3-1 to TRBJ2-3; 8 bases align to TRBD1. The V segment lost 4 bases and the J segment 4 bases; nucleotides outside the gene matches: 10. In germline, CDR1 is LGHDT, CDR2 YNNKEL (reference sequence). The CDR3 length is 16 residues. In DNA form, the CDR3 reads TGTGCCAGCAGCCTTGGACAGGGTCACTTGGCAGATACGCAGTATTTT. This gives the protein CASSLGQGHLADTQYF.

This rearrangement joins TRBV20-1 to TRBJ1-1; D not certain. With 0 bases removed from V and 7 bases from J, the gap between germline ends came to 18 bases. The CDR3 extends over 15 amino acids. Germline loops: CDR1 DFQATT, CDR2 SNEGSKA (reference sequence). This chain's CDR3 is CSAREIRARADEAFF. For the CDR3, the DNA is TGCAGTGCTAGAGAGATTCGCGCCCGGGCAGATGAAGCTTTCTTT.

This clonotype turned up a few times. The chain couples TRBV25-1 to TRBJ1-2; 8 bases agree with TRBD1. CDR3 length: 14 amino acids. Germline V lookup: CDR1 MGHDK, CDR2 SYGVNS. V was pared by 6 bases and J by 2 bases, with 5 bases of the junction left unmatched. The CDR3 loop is CASRDRAINYGYTF. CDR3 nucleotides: TGTGCCAGCAGGGACAGGGCTATAAACTATGGCTACACCTTC.

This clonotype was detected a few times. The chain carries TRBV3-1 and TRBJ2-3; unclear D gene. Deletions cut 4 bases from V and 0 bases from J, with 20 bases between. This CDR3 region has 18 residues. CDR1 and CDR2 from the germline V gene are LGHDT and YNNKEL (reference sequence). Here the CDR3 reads CASSRYRSSSASTDTQYF. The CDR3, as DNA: TGTGCCAGCAGCCGGTATAGGTCGAGCAGTGCTAGCACAGATACGCAGTATTTT.

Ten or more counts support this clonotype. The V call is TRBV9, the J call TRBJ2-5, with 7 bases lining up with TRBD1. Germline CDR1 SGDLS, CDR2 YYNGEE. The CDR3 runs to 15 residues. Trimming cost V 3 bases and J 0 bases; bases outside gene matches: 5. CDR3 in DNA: TGTGCCAGCAGCGCTACAACAGGGGACCAAGAGACCCAGTACTTC. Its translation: CASSATTGDQETQYF.

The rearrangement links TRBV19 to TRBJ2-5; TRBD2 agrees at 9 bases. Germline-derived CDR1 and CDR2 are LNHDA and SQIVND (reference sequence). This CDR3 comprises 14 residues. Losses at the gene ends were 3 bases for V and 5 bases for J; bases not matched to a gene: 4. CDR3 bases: TGTGCCAGTAGTATCGGACTAGCGTTCGAGACCCAGTACTTC. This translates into CASSIGLAFETQYF.

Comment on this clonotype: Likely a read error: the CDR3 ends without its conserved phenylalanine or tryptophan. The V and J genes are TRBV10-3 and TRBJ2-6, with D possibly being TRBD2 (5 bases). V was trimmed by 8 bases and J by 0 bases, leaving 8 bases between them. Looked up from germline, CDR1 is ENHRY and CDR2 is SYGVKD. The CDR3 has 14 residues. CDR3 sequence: CAIARVSGANVLTS. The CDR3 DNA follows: TGTGCCATCGCGCGGGTCTCTGGGGCCAACGTCCTGACTTCC.

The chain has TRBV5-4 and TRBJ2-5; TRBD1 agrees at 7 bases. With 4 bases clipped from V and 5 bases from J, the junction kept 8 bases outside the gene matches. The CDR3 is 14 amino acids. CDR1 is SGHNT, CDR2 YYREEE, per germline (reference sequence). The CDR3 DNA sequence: TGTGCCAGCAGCGTGGGACAGTTTTTCGAGACCCAGTACTTC. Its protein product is CASSVGQFFETQYF.

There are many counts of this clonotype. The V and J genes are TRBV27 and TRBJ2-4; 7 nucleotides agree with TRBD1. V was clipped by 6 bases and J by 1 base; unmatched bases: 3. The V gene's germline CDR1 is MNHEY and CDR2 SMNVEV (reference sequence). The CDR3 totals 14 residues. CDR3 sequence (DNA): TGTGCCAGCAGCGTACAGGGGGCCAAAAACATTCAGTACTTC. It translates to CASSVQGAKNIQYF.

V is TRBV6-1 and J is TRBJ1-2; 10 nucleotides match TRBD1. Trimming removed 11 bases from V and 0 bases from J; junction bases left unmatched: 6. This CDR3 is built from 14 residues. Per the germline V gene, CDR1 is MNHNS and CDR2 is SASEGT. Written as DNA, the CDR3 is TGTGCCGGGGGACAGGGGAGGACTAACTATGGCTACACCTTC. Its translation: CAGGQGRTNYGYTF.

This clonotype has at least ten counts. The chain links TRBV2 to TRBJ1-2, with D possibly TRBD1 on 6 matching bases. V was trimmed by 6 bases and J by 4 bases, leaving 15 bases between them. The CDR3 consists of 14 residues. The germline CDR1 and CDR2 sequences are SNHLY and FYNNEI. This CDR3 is CASSSLGGAYGYTF. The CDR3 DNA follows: TGTGCCAGCAGCTCCCTCGGGGGGGCCTATGGCTACACCTTC. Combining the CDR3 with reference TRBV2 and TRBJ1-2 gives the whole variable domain EPEVTQTPSHQVTQMGQEVILRCVPISNHLYFYWYRQILGQKVEFLVSFYNNEISEKSEIFDDQFSVERPDGSNFTLKIRSTKLEDSAMYFCASSSLGGAYGYTFGSGTRLTVV.

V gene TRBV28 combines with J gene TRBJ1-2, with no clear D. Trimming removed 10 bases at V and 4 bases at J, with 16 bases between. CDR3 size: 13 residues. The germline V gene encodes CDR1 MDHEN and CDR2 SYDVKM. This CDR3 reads CATHVSLGYGYTF. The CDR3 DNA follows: TGTGCCACCCACGTATCACTAGGCTATGGCTACACCTTC.

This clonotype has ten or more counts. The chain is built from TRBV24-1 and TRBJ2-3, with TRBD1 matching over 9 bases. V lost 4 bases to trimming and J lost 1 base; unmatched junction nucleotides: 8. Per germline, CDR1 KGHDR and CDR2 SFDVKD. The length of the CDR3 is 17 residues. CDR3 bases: TGTGCCACCAGTGACTGGAACAGGGGGCAAGGCACAGATACGCAGTATTTT. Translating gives CATSDWNRGQGTDTQYF.

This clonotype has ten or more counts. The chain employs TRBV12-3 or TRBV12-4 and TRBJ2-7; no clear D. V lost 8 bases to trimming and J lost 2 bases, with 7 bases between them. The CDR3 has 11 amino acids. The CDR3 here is CASGTAYEQYF. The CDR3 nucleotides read TGTGCCAGCGGAACCGCCTACGAGCAGTACTTC.

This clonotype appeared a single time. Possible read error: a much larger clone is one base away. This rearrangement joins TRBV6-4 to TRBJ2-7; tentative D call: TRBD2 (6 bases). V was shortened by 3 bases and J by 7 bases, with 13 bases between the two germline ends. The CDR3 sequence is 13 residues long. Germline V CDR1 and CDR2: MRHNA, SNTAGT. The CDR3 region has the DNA TGTGCCAGCAGTGAAACTAGCAACAATGAGCAGTACTTC. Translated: CASSETSNNEQYF.

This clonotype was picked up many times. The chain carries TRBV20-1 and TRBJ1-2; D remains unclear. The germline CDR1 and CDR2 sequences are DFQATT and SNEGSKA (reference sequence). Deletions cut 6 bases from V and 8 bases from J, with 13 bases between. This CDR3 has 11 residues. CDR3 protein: CSASGLLGYTF. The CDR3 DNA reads TGCAGTGCGTCGGGTTTGTTAGGCTACACCTTC.

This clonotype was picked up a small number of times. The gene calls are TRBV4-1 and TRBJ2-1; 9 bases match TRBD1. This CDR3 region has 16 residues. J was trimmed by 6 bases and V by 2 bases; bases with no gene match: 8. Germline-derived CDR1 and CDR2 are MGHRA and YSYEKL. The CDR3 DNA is TGCGCCAGCAGCCAAATATCCCCGGGACAGGGCAATGAGCAGTTCTTC. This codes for CASSQISPGQGNEQFF.

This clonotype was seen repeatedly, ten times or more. The CDR3 nucleotides read TGTGCCAGCAGCCAGGCACAGGGGTCTGGCTACACCTTC. Its protein product is CASSQAQGSGYTF. J is TRBJ1-2 and V is TRBV7-9; 7 positions agree with TRBD1. Germline lookup yields CDR1 SEHNR and CDR2 FQNEAQ (reference sequence). The CDR3 sequence is 13 residues long. With 5 bases clipped from V and 7 bases from J, the junction kept 7 bases outside the gene matches.

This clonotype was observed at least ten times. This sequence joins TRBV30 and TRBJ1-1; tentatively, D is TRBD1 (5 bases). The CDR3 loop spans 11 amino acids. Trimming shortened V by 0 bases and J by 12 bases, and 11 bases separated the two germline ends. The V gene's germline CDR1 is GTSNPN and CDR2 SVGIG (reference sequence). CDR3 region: CAWSVQRGSFF. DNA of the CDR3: TGTGCCTGGAGTGTACAAAGGGGCTCTTTCTTT.

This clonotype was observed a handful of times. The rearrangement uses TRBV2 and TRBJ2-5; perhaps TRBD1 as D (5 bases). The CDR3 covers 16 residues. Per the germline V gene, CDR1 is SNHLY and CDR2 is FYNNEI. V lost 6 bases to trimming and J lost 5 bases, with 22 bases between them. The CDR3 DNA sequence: TGTGCCAGCAGGAGCCCCCCAGGGTTAGATGGGGAGACCCAGTACTTC. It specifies CASRSPPGLDGETQYF. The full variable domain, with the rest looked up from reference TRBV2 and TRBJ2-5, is EPEVTQTPSHQVTQMGQEVILRCVPISNHLYFYWYRQILGQKVEFLVSFYNNEISEKSEIFDDQFSVERPDGSNFTLKIRSTKLEDSAMYFCASRSPPGLDGETQYFGPGTRLLVL.

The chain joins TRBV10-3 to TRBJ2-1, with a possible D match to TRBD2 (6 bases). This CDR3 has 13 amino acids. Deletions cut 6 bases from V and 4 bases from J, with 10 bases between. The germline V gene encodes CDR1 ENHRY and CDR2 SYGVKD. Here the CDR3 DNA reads TGTGCCATCAGGTGGGCGGGATACAATGAGCAGTTCTTC. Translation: CAIRWAGYNEQFF.

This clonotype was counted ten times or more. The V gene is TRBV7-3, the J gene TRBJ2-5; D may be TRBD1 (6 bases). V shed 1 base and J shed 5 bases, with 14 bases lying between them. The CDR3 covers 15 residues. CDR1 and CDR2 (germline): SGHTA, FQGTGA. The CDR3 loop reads CASSLMGASGETQYF. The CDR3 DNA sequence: TGTGCCAGCAGCTTAATGGGGGCCTCTGGGGAGACCCAGTACTTC.

The CDR3 here is CASSTGRSSYNSPLHF. The CDR3 DNA is TGTGCCAGTAGTACCGGACGGAGCTCCTATAATTCACCCCTCCACTTT. This chain links TRBV19 with TRBJ1-6, with D hard to call. Germline V CDR1 and CDR2: LNHDA, SQIVND (reference sequence). V was pared by 4 bases and J by 0 bases, with 10 bases between. This CDR3 comprises 16 residues.

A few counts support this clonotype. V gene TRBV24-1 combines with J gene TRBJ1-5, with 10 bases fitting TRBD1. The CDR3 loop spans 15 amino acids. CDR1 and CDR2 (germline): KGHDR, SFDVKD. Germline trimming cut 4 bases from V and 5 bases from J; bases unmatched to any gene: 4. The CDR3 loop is CATSDPDRGDQPQHF. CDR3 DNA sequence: TGTGCCACCAGTGACCCGGACAGGGGGGATCAGCCCCAGCATTTT.